The 10 T cell receptor beta chains below all came from one sample that was sequenced in a study of breast tumors, draining lymph nodes, adjacent tissues. TCRdb re-called the multiplex PCR reads through MiXCR, storing one row per CDR3 protein. Among 20,000 to 25,000 distinct CDR3 sequences listed, more than 50% were seen once. Sequenced material: breast tumor tissue. The receptor source for this set is a female donor with breast cancer. Some clones in this sample may be carry-over from other donors' samples.

Details on this clonotype: The junction departs from germline at one end; a sequencing error may be responsible. V usage is TRBV14 and J usage is TRBJ2-5; TRBD2 agrees at 9 bases. CDR3 size: 19 residues. Germline CDR1 SGHDN, CDR2 FVKESK. The CDR3 nucleotides read TGTGCTAGCAGCCGAGGACTCACTGCGGGAGGGCCGATGGAGGAGACCCAGTACTTC. Residues: CASSRGLTAGGPMEETQYF.

There are many counts of this clonotype. The junction differs from germline at one of its ends, possibly a read error. The chain joins TRBV5-1 to TRBJ2-5, with TRBD2 as a possible D gene (6 bases). The CDR3 sequence is 14 residues long. Per germline, CDR1 SGHRS and CDR2 YFSETQ. As DNA, the CDR3 is TGCGCCAGCAGCTTAACGGGGGTCCAAGACACCCAGTACTTC. Translating gives CASSLTGVQDTQYF.

This clonotype is deemed medium-sized. This chain uses TRBV7-8 with TRBJ2-6; D could derive from TRBD1 or TRBD2 (5 bases each). V was trimmed by 6 bases and J by 2 bases, leaving 14 bases between them. This CDR3 is 16 amino acids long. Germline assignment: CDR1 SGHVS and CDR2 FQNEAQ. The CDR3 loop reads CASSYPRGPGANVLTF. Written as DNA, the CDR3 is TGTGCCAGCAGTTATCCCCGGGGCCCTGGGGCCAACGTCCTGACTTTC.

Ten or more counts support this clonotype. Just one base apart from a much larger clone, this may be a read error. This rearrangement joins TRBV12-3 or TRBV12-4 to TRBJ2-6; D might be TRBD1 or TRBD2, each matching 5 bases. Trimming stripped 8 bases from V and 4 bases from J, with 15 bases between. The CDR3 sequence is 15 residues long. CDR3 DNA: TGTGCCAGCGTACACGGGGCGTCCGGGGCCAACGTCCTGACTTTC. Translated, it gives CASVHGASGANVLTF.

This clonotype was observed once. The rearrangement links TRBV5-1 to TRBJ2-3; D call uncertain. Germline lookup yields CDR1 SGHRS and CDR2 YFSETQ. The V end was cut by 2 bases, the J end by 5 bases, with 15 bases between. The CDR3 runs to 15 residues. CDR3 coding DNA: TGCGCCAGCAGCTTAGGGCCCAGGCCCGAAGATACGCAGTATTTT. Amino acid sequence: CASSLGPRPEDTQYF.

The sample holds many counts of this clonotype. This chain uses TRBV7-9 with TRBJ2-3; TRBD1 aligns across 9 bases. From germline, CDR1 is SEHNR and CDR2 FQNEAQ (reference sequence). The CDR3 runs to 15 residues. V lost 6 bases and J lost 2; bases outside the gene matches: 6. CDR3 residues: CASRNRDRATDTQYF. The DNA for the CDR3 is TGTGCCAGCAGAAACCGGGACAGGGCCACAGATACGCAGTATTTT. The full variable domain, its missing parts supplied by reference TRBV7-9 and TRBJ2-3, is DTGVSQNPRHKITKRGQNVTFRCDPISEHNRLYWYRQTLGQGPEFLTYFQNEAQLEKSRLLSDRFSAERPKGSFSTLEIQRTEQGDSAMYLCASRNRDRATDTQYFGPGTRLTVL.

This clonotype was found once. The chain joins TRBV6-6 to TRBJ2-7; 11 bases are shared with TRBD2. The CDR3 totals 15 residues. Trimming cost V 5 bases and J 2 bases; bases outside gene matches: 5. CDR1 MNHNY and CDR2 SVGAGI come from the germline V gene (reference sequence). The CDR3 DNA reads TGTGCCAGCAGTCACGGGACTAGCGGAGCCTACGAGCAGTACTTC. This gives the protein CASSHGTSGAYEQYF.

As for this clonotype: Just one base apart from a much larger clone, this may be a read error. This chain links TRBV6-2 or TRBV6-3 with TRBJ2-5, with D unresolved. CDR1 is MNHEY and CDR2 is SVGEGT in the germline V gene. The V end was cut by 5 bases, the J end by 1 base, with 5 bases between. The CDR3 runs 12 residues. In DNA form, the CDR3 reads TGTGCCAGCAGTGACGGCCAAGAGACCCAGTACTTC. Protein: CASSDGQETQYF.

The chain carries TRBV20-1 and TRBJ1-5; a weak D match, TRBD1 (5 bases). V was trimmed by 3 bases and J by 0 bases, leaving 12 bases between them. The CDR3 covers 15 residues. CDR1 is DFQATT and CDR2 is SNEGSKA in the germline V gene (reference sequence). CDR3 sequence (DNA): TGCAGTGCTAGCAGACAGTCATATAGCAATCAGCCCCAGCATTTT. Its translation: CSASRQSYSNQPQHF.

V gene TRBV29-1 combines with J gene TRBJ2-1, with 9 positions matching TRBD2. Germline CDR1 and CDR2: SQVTM and ANQGSEA. V lost 7 bases to trimming and J lost 3 bases; unmatched junction nucleotides: 4. There are 13 residues in the CDR3. The CDR3 is CSALSGGYNEQFF. CDR3 in DNA: TGCAGCGCCCTTAGCGGGGGCTACAATGAGCAGTTCTTC.